The rows below give T cell receptor beta chains drawn from one sample of a study of blood T cells in healthy people across ages. TCRdb independently ran MiXCR on the 5' RACE reads; one entry per CDR3 protein. The table includes fewer than 1.5 million distinct CDR3 sequences, about 40% detected once. Sequences were obtained from blood. The receptors shown here come from a woman younger than 35 in good health. Each CDR3 is given with its conserved first and last residue. A D gene is named only where the DNA matches it firmly. Some rows mark clone size as missing; the rest say once, few, many or name a class of expanded clone.

D	V	J	size	CDR3	DNA
.	TRBV20-1	TRBJ2-3	few	CSASTASTDTQYF	TGCAGTGCTAGCACGGCTAGCACAGATACGCAGTATTTT
.	TRBV28	TRBJ1-1	.	CASSPRHWFSETEAFF	TGTGCCAGCAGTCCACGACACTGGTTTAGTGAAACTGAAGCTTTCTTT
.	TRBV25-1	TRBJ1-2	few	CASSSGGLYGYTF	TGTGCCAGCAGTTCGGGCGGCCTCTATGGCTACACCTTC
.	TRBV18	TRBJ2-1	.	CASSPRGSGLYNEQFF	TGTGCCAGCTCACCTCGGGGCAGTGGCCTTTACAATGAGCAGTTCTTC
TRBD2	TRBV2	TRBJ2-5	few	CASRLAVRETQYF	TGTGCCAGCCGACTAGCGGTCAGGGAGACCCAGTACTTC
TRBD1	TRBV27	TRBJ2-7	.	CASRDRGGNEQYF	TGTGCCAGCCGGGACAGGGGCGGAAACGAGCAGTACTTC
TRBD2	TRBV7-2	TRBJ2-5	few	CASSPRTSGSQTQYF	TGTGCCAGCAGCCCAAGGACTAGCGGGAGCCAGACCCAGTACTTC
TRBD1	TRBV7-6	TRBJ2-1	.	CASNLPRGYYNEQFF	TGTGCCAGCAACTTACCCAGGGGGTATTACAATGAGCAGTTCTTC
TRBD2	TRBV7-9	TRBJ2-3	few	CASSPGTSDPSTDTQYF	TGTGCCAGCAGCCCAGGGACTAGCGACCCTAGCACAGATACGCAGTATTTT
TRBD2	TRBV9	TRBJ2-1	many	CASSVLAGLYNEQFF	TGTGCCAGCAGCGTGTTAGCGGGCCTCTACAATGAGCAGTTCTTC
TRBD1	TRBV6-6	TRBJ1-1	.	CASTVTGENTEAFF	TGTGCCAGCACCGTGACAGGGGAGAACACTGAAGCTTTCTTT
.	TRBV12-3/TRBV12-4	TRBJ2-5	few	CASSYVGQETQYF	TGTGCCAGCAGTTACGTCGGCCAAGAGACCCAGTACTTC
TRBD1	TRBV29-1	TRBJ2-7	few	CSVNQGQGSSYEQYF	TGCAGCGTTAATCAGGGACAGGGAAGCTCCTACGAGCAGTACTTC
.	TRBV10-3	TRBJ2-5	once	CAISDLAPRGYNEQYF	TGTGCCATCAGTGACCTCGCCCCTCGGGGATACAATGAGCAGTACTTC
TRBD1	TRBV20-1	TRBJ1-1	.	CSASPGGGGTEAFF	TGCAGTGCTAGTCCAGGGGGCGGAGGCACTGAAGCTTTCTTT
.	TRBV18	TRBJ2-7	.	CASSPPGTLYEQYF	TGTGCCAGCTCACCACCGGGGACTCTCTACGAGCAGTACTTC
.	TRBV7-9	TRBJ2-7	few	CASSFLSNEQYF	TGTGCCAGCAGCTTTCTGAGCAATGAGCAGTACTTC
.	TRBV28	TRBJ1-1	.	CASSTLHGGTEAFF	TGTGCCAGCAGTACCCTCCACGGGGGCACTGAAGCTTTCTTT
.	TRBV6-1	TRBJ2-7	.	CASSEGQGGSYEQYF	TGTGCCAGCAGTGAAGGCCAGGGTGGTTCCTACGAGCAGTACTTC
.	TRBV28	TRBJ2-1	few	CASSSTGTPGGEQFF	TGTGCCAGCAGTTCCACAGGGACCCCCGGGGGGGAGCAGTTCTTC
TRBD2	TRBV6-1	TRBJ2-2	.	CASSGGTSGSSNTGELFF	TGTGCCAGCAGCGGCGGGACTAGCGGATCCTCGAACACCGGGGAGCTGTTTTTT
TRBD2	TRBV28	TRBJ2-4	.	CASSPPGGLRYF	TGTGCCAGCAGTCCCCCGGGGGGTCTTCGGTACTTC
TRBD1	TRBV29-1	TRBJ1-5	few	CSVGQGNSNQPQHF	TGCAGCGTAGGACAGGGGAACAGCAATCAGCCCCAGCATTTT
TRBD2	TRBV20-1	TRBJ2-3	.	CSARDGWAGEALDTQYF	TGCAGTGCTAGAGATGGGTGGGCGGGGGAAGCTTTAGATACGCAGTATTTT
.	TRBV12-3/TRBV12-4	TRBJ2-3	few	CASSLALRGIPFSTDTQYF	TGTGCCAGCAGTTTGGCCCTTCGGGGGATCCCCTTTAGCACAGATACGCAGTATTTT
.	TRBV3-1	TRBJ2-5	few	CASDHGETQYF	TGTGCCAGCGACCATGGCGAGACCCAGTACTTC
.	TRBV2	TRBJ2-5	once	CASSVLGLQETQYF	TGTGCCAGCAGTGTTTTAGGACTCCAAGAGACCCAGTACTTC
TRBD2	TRBV7-6	TRBJ2-3	.	CASSLVGGADTQYF	TGTGCCAGCAGCTTGGTCGGGGGGGCAGATACGCAGTATTTT
.	TRBV5-1	TRBJ2-7	.	CASSLQDTSDEQYF	TGCGCCAGCAGCCTTCAAGACACTTCCGACGAGCAGTACTTC
.	TRBV6-1	TRBJ2-7	.	CASSEQRGPYEQYF	TGTGCCAGCAGTGAGCAAAGGGGCCCCTACGAGCAGTACTTC
.	TRBV29-1	TRBJ2-5	.	CSVEPQGRETQYF	TGCAGCGTTGAACCGCAGGGCAGGGAGACCCAGTACTTC
.	TRBV25-1	TRBJ2-7	few	CASSATASYEQYF	TGTGCCAGCAGTGCTACAGCGTCTTACGAGCAGTACTTC
.	TRBV6-1	TRBJ2-3	few	CASSDLSGFLRDTQYF	TGTGCCAGCAGTGACCTTAGCGGCTTCCTCCGAGATACGCAGTATTTT
TRBD1	TRBV5-1	TRBJ1-1	few	CASTLAGGIAEAFF	TGCGCCAGCACCCTGGCAGGGGGGATTGCTGAAGCTTTCTTT
TRBD1	TRBV7-3	TRBJ2-5	.	CASSSEQGNDEETQYF	TGTGCCAGCAGCTCAGAACAGGGGAATGATGAAGAGACCCAGTACTTC
.	TRBV10-3	TRBJ2-1	.	CAISGQSNEQFF	TGTGCCATCAGTGGACAATCGAATGAGCAGTTCTTC
.	TRBV4-1	TRBJ1-4	.	CASSQVGRGGEKLFF	TGCGCCAGCAGCCAAGTAGGCAGGGGTGGTGAAAAACTGTTTTTT
TRBD1	TRBV10-3	TRBJ2-7	.	CAVSDPTGGYEQYF	TGTGCCGTCAGTGACCCAACAGGGGGCTACGAGCAGTACTTC
TRBD1	TRBV18	TRBJ2-7	.	CASSLRTGADEQYF	TGTGCCAGCTCACTCAGGACAGGGGCCGACGAGCAGTACTTC
.	TRBV25-1	TRBJ2-7	.	CASSEYGYEQYF	TGTGCCAGCAGTGAATACGGGTACGAGCAGTACTTC
.	TRBV29-1	TRBJ2-1	.	CSVEEGRQYNEQFF	TGCAGCGTTGAAGAAGGGCGGCAGTACAATGAGCAGTTCTTC
.	TRBV7-2	TRBJ2-1	many	CASSGNYNEQFF	TGTGCCAGTAGCGGAAACTACAATGAGCAGTTCTTC
TRBD2	TRBV20-1	TRBJ2-5	.	CSADRTSGEETQYF	TGCAGTGCTGACCGGACTAGCGGGGAGGAGACCCAGTACTTC
.	TRBV30	TRBJ2-3	.	CAWSVAPSSTDTQYF	TGTGCCTGGAGTGTAGCGCCTTCTAGCACAGATACGCAGTATTTT
.	TRBV29-1	TRBJ1-5	.	CSVEEGGGNQPQHF	TGCAGCGTTGAGGAGGGAGGTGGCAATCAGCCCCAGCATTTT
.	TRBV6-5	TRBJ2-7	few	CASSYSPDLSSYEQYF	TGTGCCAGCAGTTACTCGCCAGACTTAAGCTCCTACGAGCAGTACTTC
TRBD2	TRBV7-6	TRBJ2-5	.	CASSLVSAGQETQYF	TGTGCCAGCAGCTTAGTGTCAGCGGGGCAAGAGACCCAGTACTTC
TRBD2	TRBV18	TRBJ2-1	.	CASSPSGLAGGTNEQFF	TGTGCCAGCTCACCATCTGGACTAGCGGGAGGGACAAATGAGCAGTTCTTC
TRBD2	TRBV20-1	TRBJ2-7	.	CSARLPPDLAGSGRTNEQYF	TGCAGTGCTAGACTCCCCCCTGACTTGGCGGGTAGCGGGAGGACGAACGAGCAGTACTTC
TRBD2	TRBV6-5	TRBJ2-3	.	CASSNPGLAADTQYF	TGTGCCAGCAGCAACCCGGGACTAGCGGCAGATACGCAGTATTTT
TRBD2	TRBV7-9	TRBJ2-7	few	CASSFGLAGAEQYF	TGTGCCAGCAGCTTTGGACTAGCGGGAGCCGAGCAGTACTTC
.	TRBV9	TRBJ2-1	.	CASSVERASYNEQFF	TGTGCCAGCAGCGTAGAAAGGGCCTCCTACAATGAGCAGTTCTTC
TRBD1	TRBV20-1	TRBJ1-1	few	CSALQGASTEAFF	TGCAGTGCGTTACAGGGGGCGAGCACTGAAGCTTTCTTT
.	TRBV28	TRBJ1-2	.	CACGGPGYTF	TGTGCCTGCGGGGGGCCGGGCTACACCTTC
TRBD1	TRBV9	TRBJ2-3	.	CASSVGDRGGLGPDTQYF	TGTGCCAGCAGCGTAGGGGACAGGGGAGGTTTAGGACCAGATACGCAGTATTTT
TRBD1	TRBV4-1	TRBJ1-4	.	CASSQDGTGLVEKLFF	TGCGCCAGCAGCCAAGACGGGACAGGATTGGTAGAAAAACTGTTTTTT
TRBD2	TRBV5-1	TRBJ2-7	.	CASSLDISGGLTYEQYF	TGCGCCAGCAGCTTGGATATTAGCGGGGGACTTACCTACGAGCAGTACTTC
TRBD2	TRBV10-3	TRBJ2-5	once	CAASRTSGGAGETQYF	TGTGCCGCTTCTAGGACTAGCGGGGGGGCCGGAGAGACCCAGTACTTC
.	TRBV30	TRBJ2-2	.	CASPTVGELFF	TGTGCCTCTCCCACGGTCGGGGAGCTGTTTTTT